The rows below give T cell receptor beta chains drawn from one sample of a study of CD8+ T cells in alopecia areata. The method was immunoSEQ multiplex PCR; TCRdb's version includes in-frame clones alone and lacks a portion of them. The table has 13,000 to 15,000 clones, about 50% seen once. Sequenced material: skin, taken at week 0. These receptors came from a human donor with alopecia areata. CDR3s include the opening cysteine and the closing phenylalanine or tryptophan. D genes are given only for firm matches. Clone size appears in some rows only: once, few, many, or a class for an expanded clone.

CDR3 DNA | CDR3 protein | D gene | J gene | clone size | V gene
TGTGCCAGTAGTATGGTTGGACAGGGCCGGGGAGGCACTGAAGCTTTCTTT | CASSMVGQGRGGTEAFF | TRBD1 | TRBJ1-1 | - | TRBV19
TGTGCCAGCAGCCTACGTCCAAACACCGGGGAGCTGTTTTTT | CASSLRPNTGELFF | - | TRBJ2-2 | medium-sized | TRBV7-3
TGTGCCAGCAGGACGGTAGCGGGCTCTGGGGCCAACGTCCTGACTTTC | CASRTVAGSGANVLTF | TRBD2 | TRBJ2-6 | - | TRBV7-2
TGTGCCAGCAGACAAGGGGGATATGGTTCACCCCTCCACTTT | CASRQGGYGSPLHF | - | TRBJ1-6 | - | TRBV6-5
TGCGCCAGCAGCCAACGTTTTGCGGGTTTTTACGAGCAGTACTTC | CASSQRFAGFYEQYF | - | TRBJ2-7 | few | TRBV4-1
TGTGCCAGTAGGAGAGGGGTTGGGAACACTGAAGCTTTCTTT | CASRRGVGNTEAFF | - | TRBJ1-1 | - | TRBV19
TGCGCCAGCAGCCAGACCACAGGAGGAATGAACACTGAAGCTTTCTTT | CASSQTTGGMNTEAFF | - | TRBJ1-1 | few | TRBV5-1
TGCGCCAGCAGCCAAGATCGGGGGGAACCTGAAGCTTTCTTT | CASSQDRGEPEAFF | - | TRBJ1-1 | few | TRBV4-1
TGTGCCAGTAGGGAACAGGGCGATAACTATGGCTACACCTTC | CASREQGDNYGYTF | - | TRBJ1-2 | few | TRBV19
TGTGCCAGCAGCCAAGCGTTACAGGGGGCCCTGTACGAGCAGTACTTC | CASSQALQGALYEQYF | TRBD1 | TRBJ2-7 | - | TRBV4-2
TGTGCCAGTAGTCTGCGACAGGAATCCACAGATACGCAGTATTTT | CASSLRQESTDTQYF | - | TRBJ2-3 | - | TRBV19
TGCGCCAGCAGACCCCTATATGGGACAGAGGGCGAGCAGTACTTC | CASRPLYGTEGEQYF | TRBD1 | TRBJ2-7 | - | TRBV5-1
TGTGCCAGCAGCCAAGGGACCACGGGACTAGGTCGTTTCACCGGGGAGCTGTTTTTT | CASSQGTTGLGRFTGELFF | TRBD2 | TRBJ2-2 | - | TRBV4-2
TGCGCCAGCAGCTTGCTCCCACAGGACTCCTACGAGCAGTACTTC | CASSLLPQDSYEQYF | - | TRBJ2-7 | - | TRBV5-1
TGTGCCAGCAGTTACTCGAGCGAGAGGGATGAAGCTTTCTTT | CASSYSSERDEAFF | - | TRBJ1-1 | - | TRBV6-6
TGTGCCTGGAGTCTCGGAGGGCAGGAGGAGACCCAGTACTTC | CAWSLGGQEETQYF | - | TRBJ2-5 | few | TRBV30
TGCGCCAGCAGCTTAGAAGGGAGGAACACCGGGGAGCTGTTTTTT | CASSLEGRNTGELFF | - | TRBJ2-2 | once | TRBV5-1
TGTGCCAGCAGCCCCGGGGGGCTGCGGGGGAGGTACGAGCAGTACTTC | CASSPGGLRGRYEQYF | - | TRBJ2-7 | - | TRBV7-2
TGTGCCAGCACCCGGGACCCCGTCAATGAGCAGTTCTTC | CASTRDPVNEQFF | - | TRBJ2-1 | - | TRBV5-5
TGTGCCAGTGCCCGGGACAGTTACCCTTGGGGGCTGTTTTTT | CASARDSYPWGLFF | TRBD1 | TRBJ2-2 | few | TRBV6-5
TGTGCCAGCAGCGTGGGACAGGGGGATTCACCCCTCCACTTT | CASSVGQGDSPLHF | TRBD1 | TRBJ1-6 | - | TRBV9
TGTGCCAGCGGGTGGAGCAATCAGCCCCAGCATTTT | CASGWSNQPQHF | - | TRBJ1-5 | - | TRBV7-2
TGTGCCAGCAGTTGGACGGGGAATCAGCCCCAGCATTTT | CASSWTGNQPQHF | - | TRBJ1-5 | few | TRBV6-6
TGTGCCAGCAGCTTTAGTGAGACAGGGAACACTGAAGCTTTCTTT | CASSFSETGNTEAFF | - | TRBJ1-1 | - | TRBV7-9
TGTGCCAGCAGCTCTAGCGGGGGGGCCGGCGATGAGCAGTTCTTC | CASSSSGGAGDEQFF | TRBD2 | TRBJ2-1 | few | TRBV7-2
TGTGCCATCTGCCCGGGGTTCGGTCAGCCCCAGCATTTT | CAICPGFGQPQHF | - | TRBJ1-5 | - | TRBV10-3
TGTGCCAGCAGCCCGAAAGATGGACTAGCGGGGGAGTCCTACGAGCAGTACTTC | CASSPKDGLAGESYEQYF | TRBD2 | TRBJ2-7 | - | TRBV9
TGTGCCAGCAGTTACAAGGGACGGGACCATGACGAGCAGTACTTC | CASSYKGRDHDEQYF | - | TRBJ2-7 | - | TRBV27
TGTGCCGTTCGGGCCGGCTACGAGCAGTACTTC | CAVRAGYEQYF | - | TRBJ2-7 | - | TRBV10-3
TGTGCCAGCAGTTTATTACTAGCGGGGGGGCCCAAGGGCGAGCAGTACTTC | CASSLLLAGGPKGEQYF | TRBD2 | TRBJ2-7 | few | TRBV28
TGTGCCAGCAGTTTGGGCTACGTGGGATACGGGGAGCTGTTTTTT | CASSLGYVGYGELFF | - | TRBJ2-2 | - | TRBV28
TGTGCCAGCAGCTTATCCCGGACAGGGGTGACCGGGGAGCTGTTTTTT | CASSLSRTGVTGELFF | TRBD1 | TRBJ2-2 | few | TRBV7-9
TGTGCCATCAGTGGCCCCTTGGAAAGGGGTTTTACTTCCTACAATGAGCAGTTCTTC | CAISGPLERGFTSYNEQFF | - | TRBJ2-1 | - | TRBV10-3
TGTGCCAGCAGTGTAAGACCCGACTCATACCAAGAGACCCAGTACTTC | CASSVRPDSYQETQYF | - | TRBJ2-5 | - | TRBV9
TGCGCCAGCAGCTCCAGGACAGTCTGGAAACAAGAGACCCAGTACTTC | CASSSRTVWKQETQYF | - | TRBJ2-5 | - | TRBV5-1
TGTGCCAGCAGCGGACATGGCAATCAGCCCCAGCATTTT | CASSGHGNQPQHF | - | TRBJ1-5 | once | TRBV9
TGTGCCAGCAGCTTGTACGTGTCCTACGAGCAGTACTTC | CASSLYVSYEQYF | - | TRBJ2-7 | - | TRBV5-4
TGTGCCAGCAGTTTACGAGGCGGGCAGCCCCAGCATTTT | CASSLRGGQPQHF | - | TRBJ1-5 | - | TRBV27
TGCGCCAGCAGCCCGACGGCAGGGACTAATCTGAGGAACACTGAAGCTTTCTTT | CASSPTAGTNLRNTEAFF | - | TRBJ1-1 | - | TRBV5-1
TGTGCCAGCAGCTTACCTCATAGGGATGGTGGGACTGAAGCTTTCTTT | CASSLPHRDGGTEAFF | - | TRBJ1-1 | - | TRBV5-4
TGCAGCGTCAGTTTGGCAGGGTCGGAGACCCAGTACTTC | CSVSLAGSETQYF | - | TRBJ2-5 | - | TRBV29-1
TGTGCCGTGGGGTTAGATACGCAGTATTTT | CAVGLDTQYF | - | TRBJ2-3 | - | TRBV28
TGTGCCAGCAGGAATACAGGGGGCTCTGGAAACACCATATATTTT | CASRNTGGSGNTIYF | TRBD1 | TRBJ1-3 | - | TRBV27
TGTGCCAGCAGCCAAGGGGGGCAAGAGACCCAGTACTTC | CASSQGGQETQYF | - | TRBJ2-5 | - | TRBV4-2
TGCGCCAGCAGCCCATTTCGACAGGGGGAAAACTACGAGCAGTACTTC | CASSPFRQGENYEQYF | TRBD1 | TRBJ2-7 | - | TRBV4-1
TGTGCCATCGAGGGGACAGGGTCCCGCTCTGGGGCCAACGTCCTGACTTTC | CAIEGTGSRSGANVLTF | TRBD1 | TRBJ2-6 | few | TRBV10-3
TGTGCCAGTCAAGCGAACACTGAAGCTTTCTTT | CASQANTEAFF | - | TRBJ1-1 | - | TRBV2